Presented here are 21 T cell receptor beta chains from one specimen sequenced in a study of blood T cell repertoires in COVID-19 (dated by TCRdb to the early 2020s). Receptor libraries were prepared by the immunoSEQ multiplex PCR assay. This immuneACCESS table, as held by TCRdb, lists in-frame sequences with V and J called but not all clones. Of the missing ones, under half trace to an unresolved V gene in checked studies; the others have no known cause. Recorded for this sample are about 44,000 clones; around 89% of them occurred a single time. The ten top clones hold 15% of the sample. Sequenced input: peripheral blood. The receptors originated from a man between 65 and 80 years old with active COVID-19.

The CDR3 reads CASSEGRGAYEQYF. The CDR3 DNA reads TGTGCCAGCAGTGAAGGCAGGGGAGCCTACGAGCAGTACTTC. The chain carries TRBV6-1 and TRBJ2-7; TRBD1 is a possible D gene (6 bases). With 1 base removed from V and 2 bases from J, the gap between germline ends came to 9 bases. CDR3 size: 14 residues. The germline gives CDR1 MNHNS, CDR2 SASEGT.

This chain uses TRBV6-1 with TRBJ1-2, with D uncertain. Germline V gene data show CDR1 as MNHNS and CDR2 as SASEGT. Deletions cut 2 bases from V and 7 bases from J, with 11 bases between. The CDR3 consists of 13 residues. The CDR3 nucleotides are TGTGCCAGCAGTGAAACGGGGAACGGTGGCTACACCTTC. Translating it yields CASSETGNGGYTF.

The table lists this clone with a count of one. CDR3 sequence reads: CSVEETRGTEAFF. CDR3 nucleotide sequence: TGCAGCGTTGAAGAGACAAGGGGCACTGAAGCTTTCTTT. This sequence joins TRBV29-1 and TRBJ1-1; a weak D match, TRBD1 (5 bases). The CDR3 contains 13 residues. The germline gives CDR1 SQVTM, CDR2 ANQGSEA. The V and J ends lost 0 bases and 4 bases respectively, with 9 bases between them.

This chain joins TRBV5-1 and TRBJ2-5, with unresolved D. CDR3 size: 16 residues. V was shortened by 0 bases and J by 0 bases, with 12 bases between the two germline ends. Germline V gene sequence: CDR1 SGHRS, CDR2 YFSETQ. The CDR3 nucleotides are TGCGCCAGCAGCTTGGGCCCAGGAACGAACCAAGAGACCCAGTACTTC. Translating gives CASSLGPGTNQETQYF. Combining the CDR3 with reference TRBV5-1 and TRBJ2-5 gives the whole variable domain KAGVTQTPRYLIKTRGQQVTLSCSPISGHRSVSWYQQTPGQGLQFLFEYFSETQRNKGNFPGRFSGRQFSNSRSEMNVSTLELGDSALYLCASSLGPGTNQETQYFGPGTRLLVL.

The V gene is TRBV18, the J gene TRBJ1-5, with 8 bases fitting TRBD1. V trimming: 4 bases; J trimming: 7 bases; junction bases outside the gene matches: 6. This CDR3 has 14 amino acids. Germline CDR1 reads KGHSH; CDR2 reads LQKENI. This CDR3 reads CASSQDRGEQPQHF. The DNA for the CDR3 is TGTGCCAGCTCACAAGACAGGGGTGAACAGCCCCAGCATTTT.

V is TRBV5-6 and J is TRBJ1-3; no reliable D call. Trimming removed 2 bases at V and 0 bases at J, with 12 bases between. This CDR3 has 16 residues. Germline V gene lookup returns CDR1 SGHDT and CDR2 YYEEEE. CDR3 protein: CASSFRGSLSGNTIYF. The CDR3 region has the DNA TGTGCCAGCAGCTTTCGGGGTAGCCTCTCTGGAAACACCATATATTTT.

The rearrangement links TRBV6-5 to TRBJ2-1, with TRBD2 identical over 8 bases. V lost 7 bases, J lost 3 bases, and 5 bases stayed unmatched. The CDR3 totals 14 residues. In germline, CDR1 is MNHEY, CDR2 SVGAGI. CDR3 in amino acids: CASKDSGDYNEQFF. The CDR3 DNA reads as TGTGCCAGCAAAGATAGCGGGGACTACAATGAGCAGTTCTTC.

V usage is TRBV7-2 and J usage is TRBJ1-2; TRBD1 matches 7 bases. The CDR3 consists of 14 residues. Trimming removed 3 bases from V and 3 bases from J; junction bases left unmatched: 4. Germline V gives CDR1 SGHTA, CDR2 FQGNSA. The CDR3 spells CASSLARGDYGYTF. The DNA of the CDR3 is TGTGCCAGCAGCTTGGCCAGGGGGGACTATGGCTACACCTTC.

J is TRBJ1-2 and V is TRBV7-2, with 7 bases identical to TRBD1. The CDR3 spans 14 residues. The V segment lost 5 bases and the J segment 8 bases; nucleotides outside the gene matches: 11. Per germline, CDR1 SGHTA and CDR2 FQGNSA. This chain's CDR3 is CASSPTYRGMGYTF. The CDR3 DNA is TGTGCCAGCAGCCCTACCTACAGGGGTATGGGCTACACCTTC.

CDR3 protein: CASSLMGHTEAFF. The CDR3 DNA reads as TGTGCCAGCAGCTTAATGGGGCACACTGAAGCTTTCTTT. The V and J genes are TRBV7-9 and TRBJ1-1, with D possibly being TRBD1 (5 bases). The V gene lost 2 bases and the J gene lost 3 bases, with 7 bases spanning the gap. The CDR3 loop spans 13 amino acids. Germline CDR1 reads SEHNR; CDR2 reads FQNEAQ (reference sequence).

J is TRBJ2-3 and V is TRBV7-2; 9 nucleotides align to TRBD2. The CDR3 sequence is 15 residues long. Germline V gene sequence: CDR1 SGHTA, CDR2 FQGNSA. J was trimmed by 1 base and V by 5 bases; bases with no gene match: 4. CDR3 nucleotides: TGTGCCAGCAGCACCTTAGCGGGGGGCACAGATACGCAGTATTTT. Its translation is CASSTLAGGTDTQYF.

This clone was recorded once. This chain uses TRBV6-6 with TRBJ1-4; D is unclear. This CDR3 contains 14 residues. The germline CDR1 and CDR2 sequences are MNHNY and SVGAGI (reference sequence). Trimming pared 6 bases from V and 4 bases from J, leaving 12 bases between. Here the CDR3 reads CASSLPRYNEKLFF. In nucleotides, the CDR3 is TGTGCCAGCAGCTTACCGAGGTATAATGAAAAACTGTTTTTT.

The chain carries TRBV9 and TRBJ1-1; D remains ambiguous. Per the germline V gene, CDR1 is SGDLS and CDR2 is YYNGEE. This CDR3 spans 16 amino acids. V was cut by 4 bases and J by 0 bases, with 16 bases left in between. The CDR3 DNA reads as TGTGCCAGCAGCCCCAGACCAGGCGGGGTGAACACTGAAGCTTTCTTT. Its protein product is CASSPRPGGVNTEAFF.

The rearrangement uses TRBV3-1 (or the pseudogene TRBV3-2) and TRBJ1-6, with 9 bases that match TRBD1. The CDR3 has 15 residues. V lost 4 bases, J lost 9 bases, and 7 bases stayed unmatched. Germline CDR1 LGHDT, CDR2 YNNKEL (reference sequence). CDR3 sequence reads: CASSPEGTGRSPLHF. The CDR3 nucleotides read TGTGCCAGCAGCCCCGAGGGGACAGGGCGTTCACCCCTCCACTTT.

The V gene is TRBV5-8, the J gene TRBJ2-2; TRBD1 is a possible D gene (7 bases). The CDR3 contains 17 residues. V was cut by 0 bases and J by 4 bases, with 16 bases left in between. In germline, CDR1 is SGHTS, CDR2 YDEGEE. CDR3 loop: CASSLDFQGGPTGELFF. In DNA, the CDR3 is TGTGCCAGCAGCTTGGATTTTCAGGGGGGACCCACCGGGGAGCTGTTTTTT.

This chain joins TRBV10-1 and TRBJ1-2; possible D gene TRBD1, 5 bases. Trimming cost V 8 bases and J 12 bases, with 13 bases left between them. The CDR3 is made up of 10 amino acids. Looked up from germline, CDR1 is WNHNN and CDR2 is SYGVQD (reference sequence). The CDR3 DNA follows: TGCGCCAGCCATAGAAAGGGGAACACCTTC. Protein product: CASHRKGNTF.

V is TRBV15 and J is TRBJ2-5; D gene uncertain. Germline loops: CDR1 LNHNV, CDR2 YYDKDF (reference sequence). The CDR3 contains 14 residues. Deletions cut 0 bases from V and 5 bases from J, with 10 bases between. This chain's CDR3 is CATSRDGRTETQYF. The CDR3 region has the DNA TGTGCCACCAGCAGAGATGGGCGCACGGAGACCCAGTACTTC.

V and J are TRBV29-1 and TRBJ2-2; maybe TRBD1 (7 bases). Germline loops: CDR1 SQVTM, CDR2 ANQGSEA. The CDR3 covers 14 residues. Trimming removed 4 bases at V and 3 bases at J, with 12 bases between. CDR3 residues: CSVAVRGDTGELFF. In DNA, the CDR3 is TGCAGCGTTGCGGTCAGGGGGGACACCGGGGAGCTGTTTTTT.

This sequence joins TRBV7-9 and TRBJ1-1; D may be TRBD1 (6 bases). The CDR3 length is 15 residues. V lost 4 bases and J 0 bases, leaving 12 bases between the germline ends. From germline, CDR1 is SEHNR and CDR2 FQNEAQ (reference sequence). CDR3 protein: CASSYEGGMNTEAFF. The CDR3 DNA sequence: TGTGCCAGCAGCTACGAGGGGGGGATGAACACTGAAGCTTTCTTT.

This chain connects TRBV4-1 to TRBJ1-6; 7 positions match TRBD1. There are 15 residues in the CDR3. Unmatched junction bases numbered 9, after V lost 4 bases and J lost 9 bases. Germline V gene lookup returns CDR1 MGHRA and CDR2 YSYEKL. Written as DNA, the CDR3 is TGCGCCAGCAGCCTGCAAGGGACAGACGGTTCACCCCTCCACTTT. It encodes CASSLQGTDGSPLHF.

This clone was counted only a few times. The chain has TRBV6-2 or TRBV6-3 and TRBJ2-7; 10 bases agree with TRBD2. Germline-derived CDR1 and CDR2 are MNHEY and SVGEGT. Trimming took 2 bases from V and 2 from J; bases not matched to a gene: 9. The CDR3 is 17 residues long. The CDR3, as DNA: TGTGCCAGCAGTTACGAACTAGCGGGGCTTGTTACCTACGAGCAGTACTTC. Protein sequence: CASSYELAGLVTYEQYF.